Sequencing of this TCR beta chain was carried out in a study of blood T cell repertoires in COVID-19. About the research overall: COVID-19 samples collected from the United States, Italy and Spain covered acute and convalescent phases.

J gave up 4 bases and V 0 bases, and 2 bases lay outside the gene matches. Germline CDR1 and CDR2: MGHDK and SYGVNS. The CDR3 runs 16 residues. Source study methods: Reference gene primers were amplified, and this amplification served to estimate nucleated cell counts. Here immunoSEQ multiplex PCR was the method, and the copy in TCRdb shows in-frame clones only, minus some. V and J calls and clone size are those listed in that table; D and trimming were worked out from the DNA. The sample has about 330,000 clones; 75% to 90% are singletons. For this clone: Other DNA sequences within the sample encode an identical CDR3.

Individuals drawn from about two dozen US areas were about 18 to 90 years old. This TCR was sampled from a man aged 25-40 years who had recovered from COVID-19. V is TRBV25-1 and J is TRBJ2-1; 11 nucleotides line up with TRBD1. The specimen sequenced was PBMCs or T cells enriched from blood (not recorded which). The CDR3 bases are TGTGCCAGCAGTGAATATGGGACAGGGGGTTACAATGAGCAGTTCTTC. This sequence encodes CASSEYGTGGYNEQFF.